This record looks at one T cell receptor (beta chain) sequence and its context. This specimen comes from a study of shared T cell receptors in the human thymus. Germline CDR1 and CDR2: MNHEY and SMNVEV (reference sequence). The CDR3 has 15 amino acids. The ends were cut back, 4 bases at V and 2 bases at J, with 13 bases in the middle. The assay was immunoSEQ multiplex PCR, and TCRdb's table has in-frame clones only and misses some. Of a few hundred thousand clones listed, about 95% are singletons. The TCR comes from a human donor. The V call is TRBV27, the J call TRBJ2-3, with D possibly matching TRBD1 (6 bases). Sequencing used thymocytes. The DNA of the CDR3 is TGTGCCAGCAGTTACCAGGGGAAGGTCACAGATACGCAGTATTTT. Amino acid sequence: CASSYQGKVTDTQYF.